Listed below are T cell receptor beta chains from one sample, sequenced in a study of blood T cells in healthy people across ages. TCRdb called the 5' RACE reads again in MiXCR, with one record for every CDR3 protein. The repertoire holds 1.4 million to 1.5 million distinct CDR3 sequences, with around 42% as singletons. The sample taken for sequencing was blood. These receptors were collected from a woman under 30 in good health. CDR3s leave out the opening cysteine and the closing phenylalanine or tryptophan. Each record gives: D gene, J gene, V gene, CDR3 protein. A D gene is named only where the DNA matches it firmly.

D: .
J: TRBJ2-6
V: TRBV6-5
CDR3: ASSYEQSGANVLT

D: .
J: TRBJ2-3
V: TRBV5-5
CDR3: ASTNPDTQY

D: .
J: TRBJ2-1
V: TRBV29-1
CDR3: SVEGLGGDNEQF

D: TRBD1
J: TRBJ2-5
V: TRBV20-1
CDR3: SARAGTGGILEQY

D: TRBD1
J: TRBJ1-4
V: TRBV12-3/TRBV12-4
CDR3: ASISGQGQGKLF

D: TRBD1
J: TRBJ1-2
V: TRBV6-5
CDR3: ASSYRGTGSDGYT

D: .
J: TRBJ2-3
V: TRBV29-1
CDR3: SVEDNYNTQY

D: .
J: TRBJ1-5
V: TRBV20-1
CDR3: SAYLPEYSNQPQH

D: .
J: TRBJ2-1
V: TRBV6-2/TRBV6-3
CDR3: ASSYQEKPMTNEQF

D: .
J: TRBJ2-7
V: TRBV20-1
CDR3: SARDIVGGTAYEQY

D: TRBD2
J: TRBJ2-1
V: TRBV7-9
CDR3: ASSGTGGPGLAGQDEQF

D: .
J: TRBJ2-7
V: TRBV20-1
CDR3: SARDASWTASRQY

D: TRBD2
J: TRBJ2-5
V: TRBV20-1
CDR3: SARDHLAGEQETQY

D: TRBD1
J: TRBJ2-7
V: TRBV28
CDR3: ASSLPTGPYERY

D: .
J: TRBJ2-3
V: TRBV2
CDR3: ASSGNPQDRQSTDTQY

D: TRBD1
J: TRBJ1-2
V: TRBV5-1
CDR3: ASSFGTGGDYGYT

D: .
J: TRBJ1-5
V: TRBV20-1
CDR3: SALKGPGEPQH

D: .
J: TRBJ1-2
V: TRBV25-1
CDR3: ASSDAGQLLYGYT

D: .
J: TRBJ2-1
V: TRBV11-2
CDR3: ASTGQGTREQF

D: TRBD1
J: TRBJ1-4
V: TRBV20-1
CDR3: SASGTGREKLF

D: TRBD2
J: TRBJ2-1
V: TRBV3-1
CDR3: ASSQVSSGSRYNEQF

D: TRBD1
J: TRBJ2-7
V: TRBV29-1
CDR3: SVVGQGAYEQY

D: TRBD1
J: TRBJ1-2
V: TRBV4-2
CDR3: ASSQDRGGGDSYGYT

D: .
J: TRBJ2-3
V: TRBV10-2
CDR3: ASRTPGQGTDTQY

D: TRBD1
J: TRBJ1-1
V: TRBV20-1
CDR3: SARDQGADTEAF

D: TRBD2
J: .
V: TRBV4-1
CDR3: ASSQRLRSSTSGIIGDEQY